The clone carrying this T cell receptor beta chain has only one observation. Its antigen is still unknown. The data belong to a study of shared clonotypes between healthy human individuals. As for the study in general: Per-donor plates numbered three CD4 naive, three CD4 memory, two CD8 naive and one CD8 memory. Overall study findings and caveats: Compared with memory subsets, naive subsets generally had larger estimated richness.

Repertoires were generated with immunoSEQ multiplex PCR, while TCRdb's copy carries only in-frame clones and drops some. The data show approximately 1.5 million clones, about 98% seen once. Healthy adults negative for HIV, lacking recent acute infections or vaccinations, served as donors. The specimen sequenced was naive CD4+ T cells sorted from blood. Indicated subset: CD45RA+ positively selected. This TCR came from a man aged 25-45 years in good health.

CDR3 bases: TGTGCCATCAGTGAGACGGCGCAGGGCCCCTATGGCTACACCTTC. This codes for CAISETAQGPYGYTF. The chain is built from TRBV10-3 and TRBJ1-2, with a weak D call TRBD1 (5 bases). Germline CDR1 and CDR2: ENHRY and SYGVKD. The CDR3 runs to 15 residues. Trimming took off 2 bases at V and 4 bases at J, with 14 bases between the two ends.